Included here is one T cell receptor beta chain sequence, with context. Germline V CDR1 and CDR2: LGHDT, YNNKEL (reference sequence). With 1 base removed from V and 7 bases from J, the gap between germline ends came to 14 bases. The CDR3 has 15 amino acids. As handled by the study authors: Estimation of nucleated cell counts relied on the amplification of reference gene primers. Clones were sequenced by immunoSEQ multiplex PCR, and TCRdb holds only the in-frame ones, with some missing. The V and J calls and clone size are taken from that table; D and trimming were inferred from the DNA. The sample carries roughly 300,000 clones, 70% to 90% recorded once. The sample belongs to a study of blood T cell repertoires in COVID-19. Study as a whole: COVID-19 samples from acute and convalescent phases originated in the United States, Italy and Spain. Nucleic acid was either cDNA or gDNA, and it came from T cells, B-cell-depleted T cells, or PBMCs.

This receptor was obtained from a human donor in a cohort sampled during active COVID-19. The sample taken for sequencing was peripheral blood. The chain joins TRBV3-1 (or the pseudogene TRBV3-2) to TRBJ1-5; tentative D call: TRBD1 (5 bases). The chain's CDR3 is CASSQVGGGGQPQHF. Here the CDR3 DNA reads TGTGCCAGCAGCCAAGTCGGCGGGGGTGGGCAGCCCCAGCATTTT.